The TCR beta chain under discussion was sequenced for a study of blood T cell repertoires in COVID-19. Per germline, CDR1 SGHKS and CDR2 YYEKEE (reference sequence). This CDR3 comprises 13 residues. Trimming took 2 bases from V and 7 from J, leaving 10 bases between them. Some clones are missing from TCRdb's copy, which holds only in-frame ones; the method was immunoSEQ multiplex PCR. The table includes under 35,000 clones, approximately 90% detected once. The sequenced sample was peripheral blood. The chain couples TRBV5-5 to TRBJ1-5, with TRBD1 as a possible D gene (5 bases). The origin of this receptor is a human donor in a cohort sampled during active COVID-19. CDR3 coding DNA: TGTGCCAGCAGCTTATCGACAGAACAGCCCCAGCATTTT. Translation: CASSLSTEQPQHF.